This T cell receptor (beta chain) was recorded in a study of vaccination effects on CD4 cells after COVID-19 (dated by TCRdb to between 2021 and 2022). General notes on the study: Each participant got two doses of an mRNA SARS-CoV-2 vaccine, either BNT162b2 or mRNA-1273. In both COVID-19 convalescent patients and infection-naive vaccine recipients, the study compared SARS-CoV-2 spike-specific CD4+ TCR repertoires from before mRNA vaccination with those from after it. Altogether, 10 COVID-19 convalescent patients and several SARS-CoV-2-naive healthy vaccine recipients made up the full study. In the study, cultures from other donors were sequenced using the Oncomine TCR Beta short-read assay on an Illumina iSeq 100.

On this clone itself: Its antigen specificity is not known. No base quality values were provided; no much bigger clone lies one nucleotide off.

The study at large found these results: Only a small number of convalescent patients were included, and no early post-infection timepoints were available, which limited the study. At late post-vaccination timepoints, both infection-induced and vaccine-induced clones showed marked clonal contraction, consistent with waning T cell responses. In healthy vaccine recipients, vaccine-induced clones were almost all SARS-CoV-2 mono-reactive, with only 1 of 255 cross-reactive with common cold coronaviruses.

Between the V and J ends, shortened by 6 bases and 6 bases respectively, the junction contains 11 bases. The germline V gene provides CDR1 KGHSH and CDR2 LQKENI. The CDR3 starts with the cysteine, ends with the phenylalanine, and has 13 residues. Only CDR3 DNA remains: 39 bases, in frame from the first base. In the ViraFEST assay, PBMC were stimulated with viral peptide pools, and TCR sequencing was then used to find antigen-specific CD4+ T cell clonotypes based on their expansion. After less than 13 days of culture, CD4+ T cells were isolated with the EasySep CD4+ T cell isolation kit. None of the healthy vaccine recipients had a prior SARS-CoV-2 infection, which was confirmed by nucleocapsid antibody tests that came back negative both before and after vaccination. Each well held around 1.9 million PBMC cultured in IMDM containing roughly 5% human AB serum, 8 to 10 IU/ml IL-2 and gentamicin, along with roughly 10 ug/ml peptides. On days 3 and 7, half of the culture medium was replaced with fresh IL-2-containing medium. Unless noted otherwise, every peptide stimulation condition was grown in triplicate wells. Using Ficoll-Paque Plus gradient centrifugation, PBMC were separated from whole blood and then either used fresh or cryopreserved at -140C. Overlapping peptide pools spanned the spike proteins of SARS-CoV-2 and the common cold coronaviruses HCoV-NL63, HCoV-OC43 and HCoV-229E. Genomic DNA was extracted from cultured CD4+ T cells with the QIAamp micro DNA kit.

The protocol used for the library was the immunoSEQ multiplex PCR assay. DNA from the cultured and isolated CD4+ T cells underwent TCR beta CDR3 sequencing. The study's processing was this. Non-productive TCR sequences were discarded, and reads were trimmed to the CDR3 region, with only CDR3s of 7 or more amino acids retained. The MANAFEST web app was used to identify antigen-specific clonotypes by comparing expansion in peptide wells with expansion in reference cultures. To be called positive, a clone needed expansion at FDR<0.05 compared with the reference and with all other wells, an odds ratio greater than 5, and a frequency greater than 0.1% in two replicate wells. Cross-reactive clonotypes were defined as significantly expanded in SARS-CoV-2 spike wells and in at least one common cold coronavirus spike condition. CDR3 similarity was assessed by Levenshtein distance with the stringdist R package, and unrooted trees were built with ape in R 3.6.1. In TCRdb, the immuneACCESS table is reduced to in-frame sequences with V and J assigned. These tables do not hold every clone; where another copy was compared, an unresolved V gene accounts for under half, and the others remain unexplained. That table supplies the V and J calls and clone size; D and trimming were determined from the DNA. The sample has approximately 54,000 clones on record, 80% of them singletons. The ten most abundant clones make up roughly 2.2% of the sample.

The sample was CD4+ T cells from PBMCs cultured with HCoV-229E spike peptides, taken before COVID-19 vaccination. The intended sense of this specimen's cell subset or site label: HCoV-229E spike overlapping peptide pool stimulation. The V and J genes are TRBV18 and TRBJ2-2, with no confidently assigned D gene. The sequence was collected from a human donor who received a COVID-19 vaccine. This receptor carries the CDR3 CASSLTRPGELFF. Read as DNA, the sequence is TGTGCCAGCTCCCTCACCCGGCCCGGGGAGCTGTTTTTT.